A single sample is the source of the 19 T cell receptor beta chains below, sequenced in a study of blood T cell repertoires in COVID-19. Sequencing was performed with immunoSEQ multiplex PCR; in TCRdb, only in-frame clones are kept and a portion is missing. The sample lists roughly 130,000 clones; roughly 80% were seen once. The sequenced sample was peripheral blood. These TCRs come from a woman aged 50 to 65 with acute or convalescent COVID-19.

The chain links TRBV9 to TRBJ2-3; D perhaps matches TRBD2 (7 bases). Germline V gene data show CDR1 as SGDLS and CDR2 as YYNGEE. Trimming took off 3 bases at V and 0 bases at J, with 14 bases between the two ends. The CDR3 runs 16 residues. CDR3 DNA sequence: TGTGCCAGCAGCGCCCGGGGGGCCGCTAGCACAGATACGCAGTATTTT. Protein: CASSARGAASTDTQYF.

The V and J genes are TRBV7-6 and TRBJ2-3; D is unclear. This CDR3 has 14 amino acids. Trimming stripped 2 bases from V and 2 bases from J, with 8 bases between. The germline V gene has CDR1 SGHVS and CDR2 FNYEAQ. CDR3 DNA: TGTGCCAGCAGCTTAACCCAGGTCACAGATACGCAGTATTTT. This gives the protein CASSLTQVTDTQYF.

The chain combines TRBV29-1 with TRBJ1-5; perhaps TRBD1 as D (6 bases). The CDR3 has 14 amino acids. Germline assignment: CDR1 SQVTM and CDR2 ANQGSEA. Trimming left V 4 bases short and J 4 bases short, with 14 bases between. The CDR3 spells CSVVSGQMNQPQHF. CDR3 bases: TGCAGCGTTGTCTCTGGACAGATGAATCAGCCCCAGCATTTT.

The rearrangement uses TRBV27 and TRBJ2-1, with D unclear. CDR1 and CDR2 (germline): MNHEY, SMNVEV (reference sequence). V was trimmed by 3 bases and J by 5 bases, leaving 8 bases between them. This CDR3 contains 13 residues. CDR3 protein: CASSLAEDNEQFF. As DNA, the CDR3 is TGTGCCAGCAGTTTGGCCGAGGACAATGAGCAGTTCTTC.

The V call is TRBV9, the J call TRBJ2-3; D possibly corresponds to TRBD1 (6 bases). CDR3 length: 14 residues. V was pared by 4 bases and J by 1 base, with 10 bases between. Germline CDR1 reads SGDLS; CDR2 reads YYNGEE. The CDR3 coding sequence is TGTGCCAGCAGCCAAAGACAGGGCACAGATACGCAGTATTTT. It encodes CASSQRQGTDTQYF.

This chain connects TRBV3-1 (or the pseudogene TRBV3-2) to TRBJ2-3; TRBD2 matches at 7 bases. Germline loops: CDR1 LGHDT, CDR2 YNNKEL (reference sequence). J gave up 8 bases and V 1 base, and 6 bases lay outside the gene matches. The length of the CDR3 is 14 residues. CDR3 sequence reads: CASSQASGEGTQYF. The CDR3 DNA reads TGTGCCAGCAGCCAAGCGAGCGGGGAGGGTACGCAGTATTTT.

This rearrangement joins TRBV19 to TRBJ1-4, with D possibly matching TRBD1 (6 bases). Germline V gene sequence: CDR1 LNHDA, CDR2 SQIVND (reference sequence). This CDR3 region has 15 residues. Trimming removed 1 base at V and 3 bases at J, with 9 bases between. This CDR3 reads CASSIGTVPNEKLFF. The CDR3 bases are TGTGCCAGTAGTATAGGGACAGTTCCTAATGAAAAACTGTTTTTT.

This chain connects TRBV2 to TRBJ1-6; D ambiguous. Trimming took off 0 bases at V and 7 bases at J, with 10 bases between the two ends. This CDR3 contains 15 residues. Per germline, CDR1 SNHLY and CDR2 FYNNEI. CDR3 bases: TGTGCCAGCAGTGAAGCGAGGTCCGCGAATTCACCCCTCCACTTT. Translating gives CASSEARSANSPLHF.

The J gene is TRBJ1-2, the V gene TRBV30; D may be TRBD1 (5 bases). V was cut by 0 bases and J by 3 bases, with 14 bases left in between. Germline V gene data show CDR1 as GTSNPN and CDR2 as SVGIG (reference sequence). The CDR3 loop spans 15 amino acids. CDR3 DNA: TGTGCCTGGAGTGTATCGGCAGGGAGGGACTATGGCTACACCTTC. Translating it yields CAWSVSAGRDYGYTF. Supplemented by reference TRBV30 and TRBJ1-2, the full variable domain reads SQTIHQWPATLVQPVGSPLSLECTVEGTSNPNLYWYRQAAGRGLQLLFYSVGIGQISSEVPQNLSASRPQDRQFILSSKKLLLSDSGFYLCAWSVSAGRDYGYTFGSGTRLTVV.

This clone came up once. The J gene is TRBJ1-2, the V gene TRBV29-1; D remains unclear. CDR3 length: 11 residues. V was clipped by 3 bases and J by 7 bases, with 9 bases between them. Germline CDR1 is SQVTM and CDR2 is ANQGSEA. CDR3 in DNA: TGCAGCGTTGACTGGGAGGGTGGCTACACCTTC. Its translation is CSVDWEGGYTF. The entire variable domain, with the rest obtained from reference TRBV29-1 and TRBJ1-2, is as follows: SAVISQKPSRDICQRGTSLTIQCQVDSQVTMMFWYRQQPGQSLTLIATANQGSEATYESGFVIDKFPISRPNLTFSTLTVSNMSPEDSSIYLCSVDWEGGYTFGSGTRLTVV.

This chain links TRBV6-6 with TRBJ2-7, with TRBD2 matching 7 bases. The junction had 8 bases not matched to a gene; V was cut back by 7 bases and J by 2 bases. The length of the CDR3 is 14 residues. CDR1 MNHNY and CDR2 SVGAGI come from the germline V gene (reference sequence). CDR3 coding DNA: TGTGCCAGCACACAAAGCGGGACCACCTACGAGCAGTACTTC. Encoded protein: CASTQSGTTYEQYF.

A word on this clone: Within the sample, other DNA sequences also encode this same CDR3. This chain uses TRBV20-1 with TRBJ1-1; D is unresolved. CDR1 is DFQATT, CDR2 SNEGSKA, per germline (reference sequence). V was pared by 3 bases and J by 1 base, with 9 bases between. CDR3 length: 13 residues. The CDR3 sequence: CSASRSGNTEAFF. The CDR3 DNA follows: TGCAGTGCTAGTCGGTCCGGGAACACTGAAGCTTTCTTT.

The rearrangement joins TRBV12-3 or TRBV12-4 to TRBJ1-6, with TRBD1 as a possible D gene (6 bases). Deletions cut 6 bases from V and 10 bases from J, with 10 bases between. The CDR3 extends over 12 amino acids. The CDR3 reads CASSRGSSPLHF. The CDR3 nucleotides read TGTGCCAGCAGCAGGGGTTCCTCACCCCTCCACTTT.

In this sample, this clone turned up once. The rearrangement uses TRBV9 and TRBJ1-1; 11 nucleotides match TRBD1. V dropped 2 bases and J dropped 4; count of bases not matched to a gene: 1. From germline, CDR1 is SGDLS and CDR2 YYNGEE. The CDR3 totals 14 residues. The CDR3 here is CASSVGTGGTEAFF. DNA for the CDR3: TGTGCCAGCAGCGTGGGGACAGGGGGCACTGAAGCTTTCTTT. Variable domain in full (rest from reference TRBV9 and TRBJ1-1): DSGVTQTPKHLITATGQRVTLRCSPRSGDLSVYWYQQSLDQGLQFLIQYYNGEERAKGNILERFSAQQFPDLHSELNLSSLELGDSALYFCASSVGTGGTEAFFGQGTRLTVV.

Note on this clone: This sample includes further DNA sequences coding for the same CDR3. The chain carries TRBV19 and TRBJ2-7, with 8 positions matching TRBD2. The CDR3 sequence is 14 residues long. Germline assignment: CDR1 LNHDA and CDR2 SQIVND (reference sequence). J lost 2 bases, V lost 3 bases, and 3 bases had no gene match. This CDR3 is CASSIGGGPYEQYF. For the CDR3, the DNA is TGTGCCAGTAGTATCGGGGGGGGCCCCTACGAGCAGTACTTC.

This chain links TRBV5-5 with TRBJ1-1; D remains unclear. The CDR3 runs to 16 residues. Germline CDR1 is SGHKS and CDR2 is YYEKEE (reference sequence). Trimming took off 1 base at V and 0 bases at J, with 13 bases between the two ends. CDR3 amino acids: CASSLRYSDLNTEAFF. The CDR3 DNA reads as TGTGCCAGCAGCTTGAGGTATTCAGACTTGAACACTGAAGCTTTCTTT. Based on the CDR3 plus reference TRBV5-5 and TRBJ1-1, the full variable domain is DAGVTQSPTHLIKTRGQQVTLRCSPISGHKSVSWYQQVLGQGPQFIFQYYEKEERGRGNFPDRFSARQFPNYSSELNVNALLLGDSALYLCASSLRYSDLNTEAFFGQGTRLTVV.

V and J are TRBV28 and TRBJ2-2, with D possibly being TRBD1 (6 bases). CDR1 is MDHEN and CDR2 is SYDVKM in the germline V gene. Trimming removed 5 bases at V and 4 bases at J, with 14 bases between. CDR3 size: 15 residues. The DNA of the CDR3 is TGTGCCAGCAGTGAGGCCAGGGGTGGCACCGGGGAGCTGTTTTTT. Protein: CASSEARGGTGELFF.

The J gene is TRBJ2-1, the V gene TRBV4-1, with D perhaps TRBD2 (6 bases). Trimming stripped 7 bases from V and 5 bases from J, with 18 bases between. In germline, CDR1 is MGHRA, CDR2 YSYEKL. The CDR3 runs 15 residues. CDR3 region: CASTLRLEGNNEQFF. The CDR3 DNA follows: TGCGCCAGCACCCTAAGACTAGAAGGCAACAATGAGCAGTTCTTC.

As to this clone: The same CDR3 also results from other DNA sequences found in this sample. The J gene is TRBJ1-2, the V gene TRBV10-3, with no clear D. The CDR3 totals 14 residues. V lost 0 bases to trimming and J lost 8 bases, with 13 bases between them. From germline, CDR1 is ENHRY and CDR2 SYGVKD. The CDR3 DNA reads TGTGCCATCAGTGAGTCGGATCGGGCGGGAGGCTACACCTTC. It yields the protein CAISESDRAGGYTF.